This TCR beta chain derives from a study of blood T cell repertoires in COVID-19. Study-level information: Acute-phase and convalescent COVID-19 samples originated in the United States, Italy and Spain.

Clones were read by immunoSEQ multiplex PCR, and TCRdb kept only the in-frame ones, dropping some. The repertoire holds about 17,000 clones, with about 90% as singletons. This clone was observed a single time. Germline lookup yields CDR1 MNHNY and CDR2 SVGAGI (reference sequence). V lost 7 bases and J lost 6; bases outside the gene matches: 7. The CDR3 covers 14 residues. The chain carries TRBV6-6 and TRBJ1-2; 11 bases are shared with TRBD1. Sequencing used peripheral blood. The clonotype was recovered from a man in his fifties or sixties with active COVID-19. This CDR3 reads CASKRDRGIDGYTF. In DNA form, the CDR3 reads TGTGCCAGCAAAAGGGACAGGGGGATCGATGGCTACACCTTC.